These 16 T cell receptor beta chains share one sample of origin, sequenced in a study of cytomegalovirus exposure and HLA in healthy donors. Primers for the PCR totalled 60 Vbeta and 13 Jbeta. The protocol was immunoSEQ multiplex PCR, while the TCRdb copy is restricted to in-frame clones and leaves out a portion. Here the sample spans about 170,000 clones, around three quarters being singletons. The specimen was PBMCs. The source is a woman under 40 in good health and CMV-seropositive.

This clone was counted a few times. The gene calls are TRBV19 and TRBJ1-1; a weak D match, TRBD1 (6 bases). This CDR3 spans 14 amino acids. Trimming removed 1 base at V and 4 bases at J, with 10 bases between. Germline V lookup: CDR1 LNHDA, CDR2 SQIVND (reference sequence). The CDR3 DNA reads TGTGCCAGTAGTATAGGGCAGGGGCGCACTGAAGCTTTCTTT. Translation: CASSIGQGRTEAFF.

The chain has TRBV6-6 and TRBJ2-3; 11 nucleotides match TRBD2. V trimming: 5 bases; J trimming: 0 bases; junction bases outside the gene matches: 1. Germline V gene data show CDR1 as MNHNY and CDR2 as SVGAGI (reference sequence). The CDR3 runs to 15 residues. This chain's CDR3 is CASSRLAGSTDTQYF. DNA of the CDR3: TGTGCCAGCAGTCGACTAGCGGGGAGCACAGATACGCAGTATTTT.

This clone has just one count. The rearrangement joins TRBV7-2 to TRBJ2-1, with 8 bases lining up with TRBD2. The CDR3 is made up of 12 amino acids. Germline V gene data show CDR1 as SGHTA and CDR2 as FQGNSA. V trimming: 8 bases; J trimming: 10 bases; junction bases outside the gene matches: 7. CDR3 sequence reads: CASRREGLEQFF. The DNA of the CDR3 is TGTGCCAGCCGTCGGGAGGGCCTGGAGCAGTTCTTC.

The rearrangement links TRBV6-1 to TRBJ1-2, with 9 positions matching TRBD1. The CDR3 is 12 residues long. With V trimmed by 4 bases and J by 8 bases, 2 bases remained unmatched. Germline V gene data show CDR1 as MNHNS and CDR2 as SASEGT. The CDR3 nucleotides are TGTGCCAGCAGTGCGGACAGGGGAGGCTACACCTTC. This encodes CASSADRGGYTF.

V gene TRBV7-7 combines with J gene TRBJ2-2; possible D gene TRBD2, 6 bases. Germline CDR1 is SSHAT and CDR2 is FNYEAQ (reference sequence). The CDR3 has 15 amino acids. Trimming pared 3 bases from V and 6 bases from J, leaving 14 bases between. The CDR3 bases are TGTGCCAGCAGCTTGTCTATTGGGGGGTCCGGGGAGCTGTTTTTT. Amino acid sequence: CASSLSIGGSGELFF.

CDR3 bases: TGCGCCAGCAGCCAAGAAACTAGCGGGAGTTGGAGCGGTGAGCAGTTCTTC. This sequence encodes CASSQETSGSWSGEQFF. This chain links TRBV4-1 with TRBJ2-1; TRBD2 matches 11 bases. The J segment lost 9 bases and the V segment lost 0 bases, leaving 10 bases of the junction unmatched. This CDR3 is built from 17 residues. Germline V gene data show CDR1 as MGHRA and CDR2 as YSYEKL.

V and J are TRBV5-6 and TRBJ1-5; the D gene is possibly TRBD1 (5 bases). The length of the CDR3 is 15 residues. Trimming left V 3 bases short and J 4 bases short, with 14 bases between. In germline, CDR1 is SGHDT, CDR2 YYEEEE. CDR3 region: CASSSGGWGNQPQHF. The DNA for the CDR3 is TGTGCCAGCAGCTCGGGGGGGTGGGGGAATCAGCCCCAGCATTTT.

The V call is TRBV7-2, the J call TRBJ1-5; D unclear. The CDR3 runs 15 residues. V was cut by 3 bases and J by 3 bases, with 12 bases left in between. Germline-derived CDR1 and CDR2 are SGHTA and FQGNSA. The CDR3 loop reads CASSFYSALNQPQHF. The CDR3 nucleotides are TGTGCCAGCAGCTTTTACAGTGCCCTCAATCAGCCCCAGCATTTT. Full variable domain (rest looked up from reference TRBV7-2 and TRBJ1-5): GAGVSQSPSNKVTEKGKDVELRCDPISGHTALYWYRQSLGQGLEFLIYFQGNSAPDKSGLPSDRFSAERTGGSVSTLTIQRTQQEDSAVYLCASSFYSALNQPQHFGDGTRLSIL.

This chain links TRBV30 with TRBJ1-1; no firm D call. Germline V gives CDR1 GTSNPN, CDR2 SVGIG (reference sequence). The CDR3 is made up of 13 amino acids. The V and J ends lost 1 base and 2 bases respectively, with 8 bases between them. CDR3 coding DNA: TGTGCCTGGAGTGACAACAGCAACACTGAAGCTTTCTTT. This sequence encodes CAWSDNSNTEAFF.

The chain is built from TRBV29-1 and TRBJ2-7; 7 nucleotides agree with TRBD1. Trimming at V came to 6 bases and at J to 1 base, leaving 6 bases not matched to a gene. The CDR3 runs to 13 residues. Germline V lookup: CDR1 SQVTM, CDR2 ANQGSEA. The CDR3 is CSVIRTGSYEQYF. The CDR3 bases are TGCAGCGTGATACGGACAGGATCCTACGAGCAGTACTTC.

For the CDR3, the DNA is TGTGCCAGCAGTTCCGGACAGTACCGTCAGCCCCAGCATTTT. It yields the protein CASSSGQYRQPQHF. J is TRBJ1-5 and V is TRBV5-5; D is possibly TRBD1 (6 bases). The V gene lost 5 bases and the J gene lost 6 bases, with 15 bases spanning the gap. Germline CDR1 and CDR2: SGHKS and YYEKEE (reference sequence). This CDR3 contains 14 residues. The complete variable domain, with remaining parts taken from reference TRBV5-5 and TRBJ1-5, reads DAGVTQSPTHLIKTRGQQVTLRCSPISGHKSVSWYQQVLGQGPQFIFQYYEKEERGRGNFPDRFSARQFPNYSSELNVNALLLGDSALYLCASSSGQYRQPQHFGDGTRLSIL.

This clone showed up just once. J is TRBJ2-2 and V is TRBV7-7; maybe TRBD2 (7 bases). The germline V gene encodes CDR1 SSHAT and CDR2 FNYEAQ (reference sequence). The CDR3 is 15 amino acids. V was cut by 1 base and J by 3 bases, with 9 bases left in between. In nucleotides, the CDR3 is TGTGCCAGCAGCTTAGAGGGGGGGGACACCGGGGAGCTGTTTTTT. Translated, it gives CASSLEGGDTGELFF. The whole variable domain, remainder taken from reference TRBV7-7 and TRBJ2-2, is GAGVSQSPRYKVTKRGQDVTLRCDPISSHATLYWYQQALGQGPEFLTYFNYEAQPDKSGLPSDRFSAERPEGSISTLTIQRTEQRDSAMYRCASSLEGGDTGELFFGEGSRLTVL.

This clone was seen a handful of times. The chain carries TRBV6-6 and TRBJ2-3; tentative D call: TRBD1 (5 bases). V was clipped by 2 bases and J by 6 bases, with 12 bases between them. Looked up from germline, CDR1 is MNHNY and CDR2 is SVGAGI (reference sequence). CDR3 length: 14 residues. The CDR3 nucleotides are TGTGCCAGCAGTTACGGGCAGGGCCAGGATACGCAGTATTTT. Encoded protein: CASSYGQGQDTQYF.

This chain joins TRBV11-2 and TRBJ2-1; D is perhaps TRBD2 (7 bases). Trimming removed 7 bases from V and 7 bases from J, with 17 bases in between. The germline V gene encodes CDR1 SGHAT and CDR2 FQNNGV. This CDR3 spans 14 amino acids. CDR3 DNA sequence: TGTGCCAGCACTGGGAGGGGGGGCCCAAATGAGCAGTTCTTC. Translated, it gives CASTGRGGPNEQFF.

This chain links TRBV6-5 with TRBJ2-1; TRBD1 aligns across 7 bases. J lost 2 bases, V lost 6 bases, and 7 bases had no gene match. CDR1 MNHEY and CDR2 SVGAGI come from the germline V gene. The CDR3 runs to 15 residues. CDR3 sequence (DNA): TGTGCCAGCAGCCACGACAGGGCTCCCTACAATGAGCAGTTCTTC. Its protein is CASSHDRAPYNEQFF.

CDR3 nucleotides: TGTGCCAGCAATCGGTACGGGGTTGAGGCTTTCTTT. Its translation: CASNRYGVEAFF. The chain joins TRBV28 to TRBJ1-1, with no clear D. The CDR3 is made up of 12 amino acids. Germline lookup yields CDR1 MDHEN and CDR2 SYDVKM. Between the trimmed V and J ends, which lost 7 bases and 11 bases, there was a span of 17 bases.